This T cell receptor (beta chain) was documented in a study of CD8 T cells in Susac syndrome. Random hexamers served to reverse transcribe roughly 0.5 to 1 ug RNA. immunoSEQ multiplex PCR amplified TCR beta CDR3 across 54 Vbeta, 13 Jbeta. MiXCR was run by TCRdb on the immunoSEQ multiplex PCR reads, yielding one entry per CDR3 protein. The sample yields around 140,000 distinct CDR3 sequences, 75% to 90% seen once. High-throughput TCR beta sequencing covered peripheral CD8+ and CD4+ T cells. V was shortened by 8 bases and J by 7 bases, with 11 bases between the two germline ends. CDR3 length equals 11 residues. Germline values: CDR1 SNHLY, CDR2 FYNNEI.

The genes are TRBV2 and TRBJ1-1; possible D gene TRBD1, 5 bases. The sequencing input was CD8+ T cells from PBMCs. This sequence originates from a human donor with multiple sclerosis. The CDR3 sequence is CASVGGVEAFF. The CDR3, as DNA: TGTGCCAGCGTCGGGGGAGTTGAAGCTTTCTTT.